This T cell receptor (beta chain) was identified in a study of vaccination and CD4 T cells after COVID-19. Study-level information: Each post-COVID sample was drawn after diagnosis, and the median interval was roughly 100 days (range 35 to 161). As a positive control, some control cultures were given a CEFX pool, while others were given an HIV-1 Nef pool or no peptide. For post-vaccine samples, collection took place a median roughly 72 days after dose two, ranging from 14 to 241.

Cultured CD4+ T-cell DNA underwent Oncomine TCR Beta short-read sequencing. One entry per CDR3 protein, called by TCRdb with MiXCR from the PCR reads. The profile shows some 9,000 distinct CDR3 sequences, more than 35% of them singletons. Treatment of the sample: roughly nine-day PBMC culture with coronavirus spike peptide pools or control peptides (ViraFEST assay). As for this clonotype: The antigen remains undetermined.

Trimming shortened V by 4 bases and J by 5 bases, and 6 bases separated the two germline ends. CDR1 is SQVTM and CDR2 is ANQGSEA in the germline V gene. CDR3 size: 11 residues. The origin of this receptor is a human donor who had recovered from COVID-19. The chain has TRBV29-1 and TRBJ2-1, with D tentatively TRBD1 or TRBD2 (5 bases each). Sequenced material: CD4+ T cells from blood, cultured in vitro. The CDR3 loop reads CSVVGDNEQFF. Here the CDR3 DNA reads TGCAGCGTTGTGGGGGACAATGAGCAGTTCTTC.